Following are 13 T cell receptor beta chains from one sample sequenced in a study of T cell responses to AZD1222 COVID-19 vaccine. Some clones are missing from TCRdb's copy, which holds only in-frame ones; the method was immunoSEQ multiplex PCR. The top ten hold roughly 17% of the sample, which has 80,000 to 130,000 clones, roughly 91% seen once. The specimen was peripheral blood, collected on day 0 of AZD1222 vaccination. Receptors originate from an adult in good health.

The sample holds a few counts of this clone. V usage is TRBV18 and J usage is TRBJ1-5; the D is unclear. The CDR3 is made up of 13 amino acids. V was cut by 4 bases and J by 4 bases, with 8 bases left in between. Germline V gives CDR1 KGHSH, CDR2 LQKENI. CDR3 protein: CASSLQLNQPQHF. CDR3 bases: TGTGCCAGCTCACTACAGTTAAATCAGCCCCAGCATTTT.

This chain joins TRBV5-1 and TRBJ2-3, with TRBD1 matching 7 bases. This CDR3 is 15 amino acids long. Germline V gene data show CDR1 as SGHRS and CDR2 as YFSETQ. With V trimmed by 4 bases and J by 2 bases, 7 bases remained unmatched. The CDR3, as DNA: TGCGCCAGCAGCGAAGGTGGACAGGACACAGATACGCAGTATTTT. Its protein product is CASSEGGQDTDTQYF.

The rearrangement joins TRBV5-1 to TRBJ2-2; D gene unclear. V dropped 5 bases and J dropped 0 bases, with 8 bases sitting between them. Germline values: CDR1 SGHRS, CDR2 YFSETQ. The CDR3 runs to 14 residues. The CDR3 DNA follows: TGCGCCAGCAGGGGGATCCCGAACACCGGGGAGCTGTTTTTT. This sequence encodes CASRGIPNTGELFF.

This chain joins TRBV3-1 (or the pseudogene TRBV3-2) and TRBJ2-7, with D possibly TRBD2 on 5 matching bases. The CDR3 extends over 14 amino acids. V was shortened by 4 bases and J by 7 bases, with 17 bases between the two germline ends. The germline gives CDR1 LGHDT, CDR2 YNNKEL (reference sequence). The CDR3 sequence: CASSLGYGLVEQYF. The CDR3 DNA sequence: TGTGCCAGCAGCCTAGGGTACGGACTCGTGGAGCAGTACTTC.

The genes are TRBV3-1 (or the pseudogene TRBV3-2) and TRBJ1-4; maybe TRBD1 (5 bases). The germline V gene encodes CDR1 LGHDT and CDR2 YNNKEL (reference sequence). The CDR3 runs to 14 residues. With 1 base removed from V and 9 bases from J, the gap between germline ends came to 12 bases. For the CDR3, the DNA is TGTGCCAGCAGCCAAGGGTATAGGGGCAAAAAACTGTTTTTT. This sequence encodes CASSQGYRGKKLFF.

The chain has TRBV11-3 and TRBJ1-1, with a tentative D call TRBD1 (5 bases). The CDR3 length is 11 residues. Trimming shortened V by 5 bases and J by 6 bases, and 7 bases separated the two germline ends. Germline V gene sequence: CDR1 SGHNT, CDR2 YENEEA. The CDR3 region has the DNA TGTGCCAGCAGCCAGGGTGCTGAAGCTTTCTTT. This translates into CASSQGAEAFF.

This clone was counted a single time. The rearrangement uses TRBV7-3 and TRBJ1-6, with D perhaps matching TRBD1 (5 bases). CDR1 and CDR2 from the germline V gene are SGHTA and FQGTGA. V was shortened by 2 bases and J by 7 bases, with 12 bases between the two germline ends. The CDR3 extends over 15 amino acids. The CDR3: CASSLGGSENSPLHF. The CDR3 nucleotides read TGTGCCAGCAGCTTAGGGGGATCTGAGAATTCACCCCTCCACTTT.

This clone was counted once. The chain combines TRBV18 with TRBJ1-1; D is possibly TRBD1 (5 bases). The CDR3 sequence is 14 residues long. V dropped 2 bases and J dropped 2 bases, with 9 bases sitting between them. The V gene's germline CDR1 is KGHSH and CDR2 LQKENI. The CDR3 DNA reads TGTGCCAGCTCACCAGGGACGGACAACACTGAAGCTTTCTTT. It codes for CASSPGTDNTEAFF.

The chain is built from TRBV28 and TRBJ1-5; D is possibly TRBD1 (6 bases). The ends were cut back, 3 bases at V and 7 bases at J, with 13 bases in the middle. The germline V gene has CDR1 MDHEN and CDR2 SYDVKM. The length of the CDR3 is 14 residues. The CDR3 loop reads CASSFTQGSQPQHF. The CDR3 coding sequence is TGTGCCAGCAGTTTTACACAGGGATCCCAGCCCCAGCATTTT.

This rearrangement joins TRBV19 to TRBJ2-1; 9 bases line up with TRBD2. CDR1 is LNHDA and CDR2 is SQIVND in the germline V gene (reference sequence). V dropped 5 bases and J dropped 0; count of bases not matched to a gene: 8. This CDR3 has 17 amino acids. CDR3 loop: CASSLRGGGFSYNEQFF. CDR3 nucleotide sequence: TGTGCCAGTAGTCTGCGGGGGGGTGGCTTCTCCTACAATGAGCAGTTCTTC.

V is TRBV5-1 and J is TRBJ2-5, with D uncertain. The germline V and J ends were trimmed by 4 bases and 1 base, with 5 bases remaining between them. The CDR3 is 12 residues long. Per the germline V gene, CDR1 is SGHRS and CDR2 is YFSETQ. CDR3 sequence reads: CASSRVQETQYF. The CDR3 bases are TGCGCCAGCAGCCGGGTCCAAGAGACCCAGTACTTC.

V gene TRBV15 combines with J gene TRBJ2-5; 10 bases fit TRBD2. The CDR3 totals 20 residues. The germline V gene encodes CDR1 LNHNV and CDR2 YYDKDF (reference sequence). After removal of 0 bases from V and 3 bases from J, the junction contained 16 bases not matched to a gene. The CDR3 sequence: CATSRDGLGERGGGKETQYF. CDR3 DNA sequence: TGTGCCACCAGCAGAGATGGCTTGGGGGAGCGGGGGGGAGGAAAAGAGACCCAGTACTTC.

The chain combines TRBV27 with TRBJ2-3; the D is unclear. The V end lost 1 base, the J end lost 4 bases, and 15 bases lay between the germline ends. From germline, CDR1 is MNHEY and CDR2 SMNVEV (reference sequence). The CDR3 loop spans 16 amino acids. In DNA form, the CDR3 reads TGTGCCAGCAGTTTATACGGTGGGATTAGCTCAGATACGCAGTATTTT. Translated: CASSLYGGISSDTQYF.